This is a list of T cell receptor beta chains from one sample in a study of cytomegalovirus exposure and HLA in healthy donors. The table came from immunoSEQ multiplex PCR; TCRdb's copy has only in-frame clones and leaves some out. This repertoire shows around 140,000 clones, 94% found once; its top ten account for about 2%. The sequencing sample was made of PBMCs. Source of these receptors: a man aged 18-30 years in good health and CMV-seropositive. The CDR3 runs from the conserved cysteine through the conserved F or W. The D gene is left open where the match is weak.

CDR3: CASSGRGGVAFF; DNA: TGTGCCAGCAGTGGCAGGGGTGGAGTGGCTTTCTTT; J: TRBJ1-1; V: TRBV6-1; D: -
CDR3: CASSFPDREVSGYTF; DNA: TGTGCCAGCAGTTTCCCAGACAGGGAGGTTAGTGGCTACACCTTC; J: TRBJ1-2; V: TRBV28; D: TRBD1
CDR3: CATSSQRGFYEQYF; DNA: TGTGCCACCAGCAGCCAGAGGGGGTTTTACGAGCAGTACTTC; J: TRBJ2-7; V: TRBV15; D: -
CDR3: CAWDITGSGEQFF; DNA: TGTGCCTGGGACATCACAGGGTCCGGTGAGCAGTTCTTC; J: TRBJ2-1; V: TRBV30; D: -
CDR3: CASSFISGHLNTGELFF; DNA: TGTGCCAGCAGTTTCATTAGCGGACACCTGAACACCGGGGAGCTGTTTTTT; J: TRBJ2-2; V: TRBV27; D: -
CDR3: CASSFGPGSYEQYF; DNA: TGTGCCAGCAGTTTTGGTCCGGGTTCCTACGAGCAGTACTTC; J: TRBJ2-7; V: TRBV27; D: -
CDR3: CASSLATASGQETQYF; DNA: TGCGCCAGCAGCTTGGCCACGGCTAGCGGACAAGAGACCCAGTACTTC; J: TRBJ2-5; V: TRBV5-1; D: TRBD2
CDR3: CASSPFPGGSPLHF; DNA: TGTGCCAGCTCACCATTTCCGGGGGGTTCACCCCTCCACTTT; J: TRBJ1-6; V: TRBV18; D: -
CDR3: CAWVLNTDTQYF; DNA: TGTGCCTGGGTTCTTAACACAGATACGCAGTATTTT; J: TRBJ2-3; V: TRBV30; D: -
CDR3: CAWSISGGPNTGELFF; DNA: TGTGCCTGGAGTATTAGCGGGGGCCCGAACACCGGGGAGCTGTTTTTT; J: TRBJ2-2; V: TRBV30; D: TRBD2